These 10 T cell receptor beta chains originate from one sample sequenced in a study of CD8 T cell repertoires and HIV-1 epitope variants. No antigens are known for them. Sequencing was performed with immunoSEQ multiplex PCR; in TCRdb, only in-frame clones are kept and a portion is missing. This table has almost 4,500 clones, approximately 65% appearing once. Sequenced input: cultured CD8+ T cells derived from PBMCs. All receptors come from a male donor with HIV.

V gene TRBV6-6 combines with J gene TRBJ2-5, with TRBD2 matching 8 bases. The V gene end was trimmed by 7 bases and the J gene end by 5 bases; junction bases not matched to a gene: 9. There are 14 residues in the CDR3. Germline lookup yields CDR1 MNHNY and CDR2 SVGAGI (reference sequence). Here the CDR3 DNA reads TGTGCCAGCACCTGGCGGGGGGAGGGGGAGACCCAGTACTTC. It codes for CASTWRGEGETQYF.

The gene calls are TRBV19 and TRBJ2-1; the match to TRBD1 covers 8 bases. The germline gives CDR1 LNHDA, CDR2 SQIVND (reference sequence). V shed 3 bases and J 9 bases; nucleotides not matched to a gene: 4. The CDR3 contains 13 residues. The DNA for the CDR3 is TGTGCCAGTAGTATCTCAGGGGGCGTTGAGCAGTTCTTC. Its protein product is CASSISGGVEQFF.

This clone was detected a few times. The gene calls are TRBV28 and TRBJ2-1, with a weak D call TRBD2 (6 bases). This CDR3 contains 15 residues. V lost 3 bases to trimming and J lost 4 bases, with 13 bases between them. Germline CDR1 and CDR2: MDHEN and SYDVKM. CDR3 protein: CASSFFGTSYNEQFF. CDR3 nucleotide sequence: TGTGCCAGCAGTTTCTTTGGGACTTCATACAATGAGCAGTTCTTC.

The chain joins TRBV6-5 to TRBJ2-1; D is uncertain. CDR3 length: 12 residues. V was trimmed by 4 bases and J by 8 bases, leaving 9 bases between them. In germline, CDR1 is MNHEY, CDR2 SVGAGI. The CDR3 loop reads CASSSGWDEQFF. DNA of the CDR3: TGTGCCAGCAGTTCTGGGTGGGATGAGCAGTTCTTC.

The chain joins TRBV10-2 to TRBJ2-7, with a weak D call TRBD1 (5 bases). Germline CDR1 is WSHSY and CDR2 is SAAADI. Trimming shortened V by 0 bases and J by 4 bases, and 19 bases separated the two germline ends. This CDR3 has 17 residues. The CDR3 DNA sequence: TGCGCCAGCAGTGAGTCGGAAACGGCAGGGCTCGAATACGAGCAGTACTTC. It yields the protein CASSESETAGLEYEQYF.

Comments on this clone: The junction differs from germline at one of its ends, possibly a read error. The V and J genes are TRBV5-1 and TRBJ2-1; possible D gene TRBD2, 6 bases. The CDR3 loop spans 15 amino acids. CDR1 SGHRS and CDR2 YFSETQ come from the germline V gene. The CDR3 protein is CASGLTSSFPNEQFF. CDR3 DNA: TGCGCCAGCGGCTTAACTAGCTCCTTCCCCAATGAGCAGTTCTTC.

In this sample, this clone turned up a few times. V and J are TRBV28 and TRBJ2-7; no clear D gene. Trimming left V 8 bases short and J 6 bases short, with 20 bases between. Germline CDR1 reads MDHEN; CDR2 reads SYDVKM. The CDR3 runs 14 residues. The CDR3 DNA follows: TGTGCCAGCGCCCCGGGTAGGGTGGTCCCCGAGCAGTACTTC. Protein product: CASAPGRVVPEQYF. The whole variable domain, filled in from reference TRBV28 and TRBJ2-7, reads DVKVTQSSRYLVKRTGEKVFLECVQDMDHENMFWYRQDPGLGLRLIYFSYDVKMKEKGDIPEGYSVSREKKERFSLILESASTNQTSMYLCASAPGRVVPEQYFGPGTRLTVT.

The V and J genes are TRBV27 and TRBJ2-2, with D perhaps matching TRBD2 (5 bases). Germline CDR1 and CDR2: MNHEY and SMNVEV (reference sequence). This CDR3 is built from 14 residues. Trimming stripped 5 bases from V and 1 base from J, with 8 bases between. Here the CDR3 reads CASSAAGNTGELFF. In DNA, the CDR3 is TGTGCCAGCAGTGCCGCGGGGAACACCGGGGAGCTGTTTTTT.

Note on this clone: The junction departs from germline at one end; a sequencing error may be responsible. J is TRBJ2-7 and V is TRBV7-7; D unclear. In germline, CDR1 is SSHAT, CDR2 FNYEAQ (reference sequence). The CDR3 spans 18 residues. The CDR3, as DNA: TGTGCTAGCAGCTCAACCGCCAAGAGGACCGACACTATCTACGAGCAGTACTTC. The encoded protein is CASSSTAKRTDTIYEQYF.

This clone has only a few counts. V is TRBV5-6 and J is TRBJ2-5; 9 nucleotides line up with TRBD2. V lost 4 bases, J lost 3 bases, and 4 bases stayed unmatched. Germline V gene lookup returns CDR1 SGHDT and CDR2 YYEEEE. The CDR3 runs 14 residues. The CDR3 region is CASSGLAREETQYF. CDR3 DNA sequence: TGTGCCAGCAGCGGACTAGCGAGGGAAGAGACCCAGTACTTC.